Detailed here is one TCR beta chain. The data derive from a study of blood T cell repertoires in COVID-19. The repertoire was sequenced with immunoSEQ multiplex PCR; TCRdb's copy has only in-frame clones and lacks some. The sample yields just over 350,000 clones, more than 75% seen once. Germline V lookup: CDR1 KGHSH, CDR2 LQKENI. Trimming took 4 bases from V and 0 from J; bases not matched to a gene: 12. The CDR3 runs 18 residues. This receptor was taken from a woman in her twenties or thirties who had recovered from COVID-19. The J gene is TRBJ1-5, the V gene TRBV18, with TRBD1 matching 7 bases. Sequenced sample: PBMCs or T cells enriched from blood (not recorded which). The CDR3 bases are TGTGCCAGCTCACAGGACAGGTGGAATGTCTATAGCAATCAGCCCCAGCATTTT. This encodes CASSQDRWNVYSNQPQHF.